A selection of T cell receptor beta chains follows, all from one sample in a study of cytomegalovirus exposure and HLA in healthy donors. Only in-frame clones appear in the TCRdb table, and some are missing; sequencing was by immunoSEQ multiplex PCR. The table shows about 160,000 clones, with 78% occurring only once. The sequencing sample was made of PBMCs. Every receptor here comes from a woman aged 40 to 50 in good health and CMV-seropositive. Each CDR3 is given with its conserved first and last residue. D genes are given only for firm matches. Part of the rows lack a size; the others show once, few, many or a class for expanded clones.

v_call: TRBV5-6; j_call: TRBJ1-2; d_call: .; clone_size: .; cdr3_aa: CASSLPQSYGYTF; cdr3_nt: TGTGCCAGCAGCTTGCCCCAGTCCTATGGCTACACCTTC
v_call: TRBV30; j_call: TRBJ2-2; d_call: TRBD2; clone_size: .; cdr3_aa: CAWRGGTSGATGELFF; cdr3_nt: TGTGCCTGGAGGGGGGGGACTAGCGGGGCCACCGGGGAGCTGTTTTTT
v_call: TRBV14; j_call: TRBJ1-2; d_call: TRBD1; clone_size: .; cdr3_aa: CASSQGQGPLYGYTF; cdr3_nt: TGTGCCAGCAGCCAAGGACAGGGACCATTATATGGCTACACCTTC
v_call: TRBV7-2; j_call: TRBJ2-2; d_call: .; clone_size: .; cdr3_aa: CASSLPTSTGELFF; cdr3_nt: TGTGCCAGCAGCCTCCCAACTAGCACCGGGGAGCTGTTTTTT
v_call: TRBV5-6; j_call: TRBJ1-3; d_call: .; clone_size: .; cdr3_aa: CASSLGRSLGNTIYF; cdr3_nt: TGTGCCAGCAGCTTGGGCAGGTCCCTCGGCAACACCATATATTTT
v_call: TRBV4-2; j_call: TRBJ1-5; d_call: .; clone_size: .; cdr3_aa: CASSQDRWNQPQHF; cdr3_nt: TGTGCCAGCAGCCAAGATCGGTGGAATCAGCCCCAGCATTTT
v_call: TRBV5-1; j_call: TRBJ1-2; d_call: TRBD1; clone_size: few; cdr3_aa: CASSKGTGEGYTF; cdr3_nt: TGCGCCAGCAGCAAAGGGACAGGGGAGGGCTACACCTTC
v_call: TRBV7-2; j_call: TRBJ1-2; d_call: .; clone_size: once; cdr3_aa: CASSLALPGSYGYTF; cdr3_nt: TGTGCCAGCAGCTTAGCGTTGCCCGGGTCCTATGGCTACACCTTC
v_call: TRBV4-2; j_call: TRBJ1-2; d_call: .; clone_size: .; cdr3_aa: CASSQEWRRAIINYGHTF; cdr3_nt: TGTGCCAGCAGCCAAGAATGGCGGAGAGCGATAATAAACTATGGCCACACCTTC
v_call: TRBV15; j_call: TRBJ2-1; d_call: TRBD2; clone_size: .; cdr3_aa: CATSRGSGGAYNEQFF; cdr3_nt: TGTGCCACCAGCAGAGGTAGCGGGGGGGCCTACAATGAGCAGTTCTTC
v_call: TRBV5-1; j_call: TRBJ1-2; d_call: .; clone_size: .; cdr3_aa: CASSLDVPGAKGYTF; cdr3_nt: TGCGCCAGCAGCTTGGATGTTCCAGGGGCAAAAGGCTACACCTTC
v_call: TRBV27; j_call: TRBJ2-6; d_call: TRBD1; clone_size: .; cdr3_aa: CASTPFRTGKTFNVLTF; cdr3_nt: TGTGCCAGCACCCCTTTCCGGACAGGGAAGACGTTCAACGTCCTGACTTTC
v_call: TRBV6-1; j_call: TRBJ2-3; d_call: .; clone_size: few; cdr3_aa: CASSDGRVLADTQYF; cdr3_nt: TGTGCCAGCAGTGATGGCAGGGTGCTAGCAGATACGCAGTATTTT
v_call: TRBV18; j_call: TRBJ2-5; d_call: .; clone_size: .; cdr3_aa: CASSPRGETQYF; cdr3_nt: TGTGCCAGCTCACCTAGGGGGGAGACCCAGTACTTC
v_call: TRBV7-9; j_call: TRBJ2-7; d_call: TRBD1; clone_size: once; cdr3_aa: CASSSDREYEQYF; cdr3_nt: TGTGCCAGCAGTTCGGACAGGGAGTACGAGCAGTACTTC
v_call: TRBV19; j_call: TRBJ1-2; d_call: .; clone_size: .; cdr3_aa: CASSPAQGNYGYTF; cdr3_nt: TGTGCCAGTAGTCCCGCGCAGGGGAACTATGGCTACACCTTC
v_call: TRBV7-2; j_call: TRBJ1-1; d_call: .; clone_size: .; cdr3_aa: CASSLGATRNTEAFF; cdr3_nt: TGTGCCAGCAGCTTAGGCGCCACCCGGAACACTGAAGCTTTCTTT
v_call: TRBV4-3; j_call: TRBJ1-2; d_call: TRBD1; clone_size: .; cdr3_aa: CASSQSGGYGYTF; cdr3_nt: TGCGCCAGCAGCCAATCAGGGGGGTATGGCTACACCTTC
v_call: TRBV11-1; j_call: TRBJ2-1; d_call: .; clone_size: .; cdr3_aa: CASSSGLYNEQFF; cdr3_nt: TGTGCCAGCAGCTCGGGACTTTACAATGAGCAGTTCTTC
v_call: TRBV2; j_call: TRBJ2-1; d_call: TRBD2; clone_size: .; cdr3_aa: CASSGLAGSYNEQFF; cdr3_nt: TGTGCCAGCAGTGGCCTAGCGGGGTCCTACAATGAGCAGTTCTTC
v_call: TRBV6-6; j_call: TRBJ1-4; d_call: .; clone_size: .; cdr3_aa: CASMSPRAGKNQLFF; cdr3_nt: TGTGCCAGCATGAGTCCCCGGGCAGGGAAAAATCAACTGTTTTTT
v_call: TRBV14; j_call: TRBJ1-4; d_call: .; clone_size: .; cdr3_aa: CASSQDDGGFTNEKLFF; cdr3_nt: TGTGCCAGCAGCCAAGATGACGGGGGGTTCACTAATGAAAAACTGTTTTTT
v_call: TRBV11-3; j_call: TRBJ2-7; d_call: TRBD1; clone_size: .; cdr3_aa: CASSRGQGSYEQYF; cdr3_nt: TGTGCCAGCAGCAGGGGACAGGGATCCTACGAGCAGTACTTC
v_call: TRBV7-9; j_call: TRBJ1-6; d_call: .; clone_size: .; cdr3_aa: CSSSLSDNSPLHF; cdr3_nt: TGTTCCAGCAGCTTGAGTGATAATTCACCCCTCCACTTT
v_call: TRBV6-5; j_call: TRBJ2-3; d_call: .; clone_size: .; cdr3_aa: CASSSGGPTDTQYF; cdr3_nt: TGTGCCAGCAGTTCTGGGGGCCCCACAGATACGCAGTATTTT
v_call: TRBV5-1; j_call: TRBJ2-6; d_call: .; clone_size: .; cdr3_aa: CASRQPSGANVLTF; cdr3_nt: TGCGCCAGCAGACAGCCTTCTGGGGCCAACGTCCTGACTTTC
v_call: TRBV5-1; j_call: TRBJ1-4; d_call: .; clone_size: .; cdr3_aa: CASSLAGVNEKLFF; cdr3_nt: TGCGCCAGCAGCTTGGCAGGGGTTAATGAAAAACTGTTTTTT
v_call: TRBV6-4; j_call: TRBJ1-6; d_call: .; clone_size: .; cdr3_aa: CASSDAPGTPLHF; cdr3_nt: TGTGCCAGCAGTGACGCCCCGGGTACACCCCTCCACTTT
v_call: TRBV6-1; j_call: TRBJ1-4; d_call: .; clone_size: .; cdr3_aa: CASTPGWSNEKLFF; cdr3_nt: TGTGCCAGCACTCCGGGGTGGTCTAATGAAAAACTGTTTTTT
v_call: TRBV9; j_call: TRBJ1-2; d_call: TRBD1; clone_size: .; cdr3_aa: CASSVDPGTGASSYGYTF; cdr3_nt: TGTGCCAGCAGCGTAGACCCCGGGACAGGGGCTTCTAGCTATGGCTACACCTTC
v_call: TRBV30; j_call: TRBJ2-1; d_call: TRBD1; clone_size: .; cdr3_aa: CAWSADRGVYEQFF; cdr3_nt: TGTGCCTGGAGTGCTGACAGGGGTGTTTATGAGCAGTTCTTC
v_call: TRBV2; j_call: TRBJ2-3; d_call: TRBD2; clone_size: few; cdr3_aa: CASSILTSGGTDTQYF; cdr3_nt: TGTGCCAGCAGTATCCTAACTAGCGGGGGAACAGATACGCAGTATTTT
v_call: TRBV6-5; j_call: TRBJ1-2; d_call: .; clone_size: .; cdr3_aa: CASSYLFPRDGYTF; cdr3_nt: TGTGCCAGCAGTTATTTATTCCCACGGGATGGCTACACCTTC
v_call: TRBV28; j_call: TRBJ1-2; d_call: TRBD1; clone_size: .; cdr3_aa: CASSFKQTGRLAGYTF; cdr3_nt: TGTGCCAGCAGTTTCAAGCAGACAGGGAGGTTGGCTGGCTACACCTTC
v_call: TRBV11-1; j_call: TRBJ1-6; d_call: .; clone_size: few; cdr3_aa: CASGGNGNSPLHF; cdr3_nt: TGTGCCAGCGGAGGGAATGGAAATTCACCCCTCCACTTT
v_call: TRBV7-9; j_call: TRBJ1-4; d_call: .; clone_size: .; cdr3_aa: CASSFLHEKLFF; cdr3_nt: TGTGCCAGCAGCTTCCTACATGAAAAACTGTTTTTT
v_call: TRBV12-5; j_call: TRBJ2-3; d_call: .; clone_size: .; cdr3_aa: CASGLVAGWAGTDTQYF; cdr3_nt: TGTGCTAGTGGTTTGGTCGCGGGATGGGCCGGCACAGATACGCAGTATTTT
v_call: TRBV28; j_call: TRBJ1-1; d_call: .; clone_size: few; cdr3_aa: CASRSTGPNTEAFF; cdr3_nt: TGTGCCAGCAGAAGCACAGGGCCCAACACTGAAGCTTTCTTT
v_call: TRBV7-6; j_call: TRBJ2-1; d_call: TRBD2; clone_size: few; cdr3_aa: CASSFASGGLGSYNEQFF; cdr3_nt: TGTGCCAGCAGCTTTGCTAGCGGGGGATTAGGCTCCTACAATGAGCAGTTCTTC
v_call: TRBV5-4; j_call: TRBJ2-3; d_call: .; clone_size: once; cdr3_aa: CAGKGEGWSDTQYF; cdr3_nt: TGTGCCGGAAAGGGGGAGGGATGGTCAGATACGCAGTATTTT
v_call: TRBV7-2; j_call: TRBJ1-3; d_call: .; clone_size: .; cdr3_aa: CASTRGTGNTIYF; cdr3_nt: TGTGCCAGCACCAGGGGTACTGGAAACACCATATATTTT
v_call: TRBV7-8; j_call: TRBJ1-4; d_call: TRBD1; clone_size: .; cdr3_aa: CASSLRTGYYEKLFF; cdr3_nt: TGTGCCAGCAGCTTACGGACAGGGTACTATGAAAAACTGTTTTTT
v_call: TRBV28; j_call: TRBJ2-7; d_call: TRBD2; clone_size: .; cdr3_aa: CASRPGGEIYEQYF; cdr3_nt: TGTGCCAGCAGACCGGGGGGGGAAATCTACGAGCAGTACTTC
v_call: TRBV6-6; j_call: TRBJ2-1; d_call: .; clone_size: .; cdr3_aa: CASTDRLSNEQFF; cdr3_nt: TGTGCCAGCACCGACAGGTTGTCCAATGAGCAGTTCTTC
v_call: TRBV4-2; j_call: TRBJ2-1; d_call: TRBD1; clone_size: .; cdr3_aa: CASSHALGQGSYNEQFF; cdr3_nt: TGTGCCAGCAGCCACGCGCTAGGACAGGGGTCCTACAATGAGCAGTTCTTC
v_call: TRBV2; j_call: TRBJ1-2; d_call: .; clone_size: .; cdr3_aa: CASSEQVWGYTF; cdr3_nt: TGTGCCAGCAGTGAACAGGTGTGGGGCTACACCTTC
v_call: TRBV5-1; j_call: TRBJ1-2; d_call: .; clone_size: .; cdr3_aa: CASSLDQVYGYTF; cdr3_nt: TGCGCCAGCAGCTTGGACCAGGTGTATGGCTACACCTTC
v_call: TRBV4-3; j_call: TRBJ2-1; d_call: TRBD1; clone_size: few; cdr3_aa: CASRGQGAGEQFF; cdr3_nt: TGCGCCAGCAGAGGACAGGGGGCTGGTGAGCAGTTCTTC
v_call: TRBV4-3; j_call: TRBJ1-3; d_call: TRBD1; clone_size: .; cdr3_aa: CASSQDRYSGNTIYF; cdr3_nt: TGCGCCAGCAGCCAGGACAGGTACTCTGGAAACACCATATATTTT
v_call: TRBV29-1; j_call: TRBJ2-4; d_call: .; clone_size: few; cdr3_aa: CSVPGESGKNIQYF; cdr3_nt: TGCAGCGTTCCAGGGGAGTCTGGCAAAAACATTCAGTACTTC
v_call: TRBV30; j_call: TRBJ2-3; d_call: .; clone_size: .; cdr3_aa: CAWSAGVITDTQYF; cdr3_nt: TGTGCCTGGAGTGCAGGGGTCATCACAGATACGCAGTATTTT
v_call: TRBV5-1; j_call: TRBJ2-1; d_call: .; clone_size: .; cdr3_aa: CASSLGRVTDEQFF; cdr3_nt: TGCGCCAGCAGCTTGGGCAGGGTAACGGATGAGCAGTTCTTC
v_call: TRBV19; j_call: TRBJ2-3; d_call: TRBD2; clone_size: .; cdr3_aa: CASSLSGGITDTQYF; cdr3_nt: TGTGCCAGTAGTTTATCCGGGGGGATCACAGATACGCAGTATTTT
v_call: TRBV19; j_call: TRBJ2-3; d_call: TRBD1; clone_size: .; cdr3_aa: CASSQGDTDTQYF; cdr3_nt: TGTGCCAGTAGTCAGGGGGACACAGATACGCAGTATTTT
v_call: TRBV27; j_call: TRBJ1-1; d_call: TRBD1; clone_size: .; cdr3_aa: CASSLVMTGGIPMNTEAFF; cdr3_nt: TGTGCCAGCAGTTTAGTTATGACAGGGGGCATTCCAATGAACACTGAAGCTTTCTTT
v_call: TRBV29-1; j_call: TRBJ1-1; d_call: .; clone_size: once; cdr3_aa: CSVQGYTEAFF; cdr3_nt: TGCAGCGTTCAGGGGTACACTGAAGCTTTCTTT
v_call: TRBV7-2; j_call: TRBJ2-2; d_call: TRBD2; clone_size: .; cdr3_aa: CASSLVRGGKSTGELFF; cdr3_nt: TGTGCCAGCAGCTTAGTGCGGGGGGGCAAGAGCACCGGGGAGCTGTTTTTT
v_call: TRBV6-1; j_call: TRBJ2-7; d_call: TRBD2; clone_size: .; cdr3_aa: CASSDVAAGGRPGEQYF; cdr3_nt: TGTGCCAGCAGTGATGTTGCGGCGGGGGGCCGGCCGGGGGAGCAGTACTTC
v_call: TRBV5-4; j_call: TRBJ1-1; d_call: .; clone_size: .; cdr3_aa: CASSLFRGTDTEAFF; cdr3_nt: TGTGCCAGCAGCTTGTTTCGGGGGACGGACACTGAAGCTTTCTTT